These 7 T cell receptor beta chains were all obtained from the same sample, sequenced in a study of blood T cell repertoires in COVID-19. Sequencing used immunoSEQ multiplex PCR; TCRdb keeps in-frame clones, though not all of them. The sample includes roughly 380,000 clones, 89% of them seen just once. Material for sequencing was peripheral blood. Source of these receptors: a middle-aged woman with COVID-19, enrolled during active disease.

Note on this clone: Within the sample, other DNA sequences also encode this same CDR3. The CDR3 DNA reads as TGTGCCACCAGTGATGGGCAGGGCTATGGCTACACCTTC. This gives the protein CATSDGQGYGYTF. This chain joins TRBV24-1 and TRBJ1-2; maybe TRBD1 (5 bases). Germline values: CDR1 KGHDR, CDR2 SFDVKD. CDR3 length: 13 residues. Trimming took off 3 bases at V and 4 bases at J, with 8 bases between the two ends.

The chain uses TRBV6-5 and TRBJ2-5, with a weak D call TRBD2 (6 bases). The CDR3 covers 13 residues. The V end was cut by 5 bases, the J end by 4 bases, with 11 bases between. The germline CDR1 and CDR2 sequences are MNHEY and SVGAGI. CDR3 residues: CASSRDGGETQYF. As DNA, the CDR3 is TGTGCCAGCAGTCGCGACGGGGGAGAGACCCAGTACTTC.

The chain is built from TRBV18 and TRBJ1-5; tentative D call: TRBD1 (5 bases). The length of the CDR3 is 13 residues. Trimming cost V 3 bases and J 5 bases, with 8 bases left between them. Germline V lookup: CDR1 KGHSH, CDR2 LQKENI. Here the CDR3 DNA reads TGTGCCAGCTCACCCACCAGGGATCAGCCCCAGCATTTT. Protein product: CASSPTRDQPQHF.

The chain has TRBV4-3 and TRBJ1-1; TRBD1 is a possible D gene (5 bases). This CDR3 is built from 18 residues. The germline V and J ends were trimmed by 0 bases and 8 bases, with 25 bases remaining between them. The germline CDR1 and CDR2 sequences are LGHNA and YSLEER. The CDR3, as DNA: TGCGCCAGCAGCCAAGATTCAGATTTCCGTCCCGAACAGGAGGAAGCTTTCTTT. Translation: CASSQDSDFRPEQEEAFF.

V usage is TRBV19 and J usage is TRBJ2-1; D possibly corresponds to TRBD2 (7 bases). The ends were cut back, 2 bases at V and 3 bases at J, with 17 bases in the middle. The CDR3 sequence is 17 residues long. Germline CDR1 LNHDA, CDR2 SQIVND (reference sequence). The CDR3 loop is CASSIRGVLAHYNEQFF. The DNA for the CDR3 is TGTGCCAGTAGTATAAGGGGGGTACTAGCGCACTACAATGAGCAGTTCTTC.

The CDR3 coding sequence is TGTGCCACCTCGGACAGGGGAGGGGGGGGAGAGACCCAGTACTTC. Amino acid sequence: CATSDRGGGGETQYF. The chain carries TRBV24-1 and TRBJ2-5, with 9 bases that match TRBD1. The CDR3 is 15 amino acids. V lost 9 bases and J lost 4; bases outside the gene matches: 11. Germline-derived CDR1 and CDR2 are KGHDR and SFDVKD.

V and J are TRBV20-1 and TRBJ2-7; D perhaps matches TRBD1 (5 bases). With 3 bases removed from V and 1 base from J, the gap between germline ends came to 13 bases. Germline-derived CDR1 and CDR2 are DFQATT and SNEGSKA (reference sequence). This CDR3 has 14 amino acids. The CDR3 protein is CSASGQGRSYEQYF. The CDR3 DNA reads TGCAGTGCTAGTGGGCAGGGCCGATCCTACGAGCAGTACTTC.